Presented here are 27 T cell receptor beta chains from one specimen sequenced in a study of CD8 T cells in ankylosing spondylitis. MiXCR, run by TCRdb on the 5' RACE reads, gives a single entry per CDR3 protein. The data hold 180,000 or so distinct CDR3 sequences, with roughly 12% observed a single time. Sequencing input: blood, either unsorted or a sorted T cell fraction (not recorded which). These TCRs come from a male donor with ankylosing spondylitis or in good health (not recorded which).

In this sample, this clonotype turned up many times. The genes are TRBV25-1 and TRBJ1-1; 8 positions agree with TRBD1. J lost 4 bases, V lost 1 base, and 11 bases had no gene match. Germline V gene sequence: CDR1 MGHDK, CDR2 SYGVNS. CDR3 length: 17 residues. The CDR3 sequence is CASSESFRTRGLTEAFF. The DNA of the CDR3 is TGTGCCAGCAGTGAATCATTCCGAACCAGGGGGCTCACTGAAGCTTTCTTT.

The chain combines TRBV20-1 with TRBJ2-1; the match to TRBD1 covers 8 bases. V was pared by 5 bases and J by 7 bases, with 7 bases of the junction left unmatched. From germline, CDR1 is DFQATT and CDR2 SNEGSKA (reference sequence). This CDR3 is built from 13 residues. The CDR3 sequence: CSAAPGQGNEQFF. In DNA, the CDR3 is TGCAGTGCTGCCCCCGGACAGGGAAATGAGCAGTTCTTC.

Ten or more counts support this clonotype. The chain recombines TRBV20-1 with TRBJ2-1; D gene ambiguous. Germline V gene sequence: CDR1 DFQATT, CDR2 SNEGSKA (reference sequence). V was clipped by 2 bases and J by 5 bases, with 16 bases between them. The CDR3 is 15 amino acids. Here the CDR3 reads CSARSGTADDNEQFF. In DNA form, the CDR3 reads TGCAGTGCTAGATCTGGTACAGCAGACGACAATGAGCAGTTCTTC.

The sample holds many counts of this clonotype. The chain employs TRBV12-3 or TRBV12-4 and TRBJ2-2; a weak D match, TRBD2 (5 bases). The CDR3 sequence is 17 residues long. V was cut by 6 bases and J by 0 bases, with 17 bases left in between. CDR3 DNA: TGTGCCAGCAGCTTCCGAGAACTAGAAACGAACACCGGGGAGCTGTTTTTT. Protein product: CASSFRELETNTGELFF.

This clonotype was detected many times. This rearrangement joins TRBV5-1 to TRBJ1-2; maybe TRBD1 (5 bases). Germline CDR1 and CDR2: SGHRS and YFSETQ. The CDR3 sequence is 15 residues long. With 0 bases removed from V and 4 bases from J, the gap between germline ends came to 13 bases. CDR3 DNA: TGCGCCAGCAGCTTGGAAACAGGACTCACCTATGGCTACACCTTC. It codes for CASSLETGLTYGYTF.

The chain couples TRBV20-1 to TRBJ2-1, with 12 bases that match TRBD2. The CDR3 has 15 residues. V dropped 3 bases and J dropped 7; count of bases not matched to a gene: 7. The germline V gene has CDR1 DFQATT and CDR2 SNEGSKA (reference sequence). The CDR3 bases are TGCAGTGCTAGGCCCTTCGGACTAGCGGGAAATGAGCAGTTCTTC. Protein: CSARPFGLAGNEQFF.

This clonotype occurred many times. The rearrangement links TRBV12-3 or TRBV12-4 to TRBJ1-6, with a possible D match to TRBD1 (6 bases). This CDR3 has 15 residues. V lost 7 bases, J lost 10 bases, and 20 bases lay in between. The CDR3 nucleotides are TGTGCCAGCACTATAGGGGGGTTCGAGAACTCACCCCTCCACTTT. Encoded protein: CASTIGGFENSPLHF.

This clonotype turned up a few times. This chain's CDR3 is CASSSRGRDNEKLFF. CDR3 DNA sequence: TGTGCCAGCAGCTCCCGAGGGAGGGATAATGAAAAACTGTTTTTT. V usage is TRBV7-6 and J usage is TRBJ1-4, with unresolved D. The germline CDR1 and CDR2 sequences are SGHVS and FNYEAQ. The V end was cut by 4 bases, the J end by 4 bases, with 13 bases between. This CDR3 region has 15 residues.

In its sample, this clonotype was seen a few times. V gene TRBV3-1 combines with J gene TRBJ2-1; TRBD1 agrees at 7 bases. The junction had 20 bases not matched to a gene; V was cut back by 8 bases and J by 1 base. This CDR3 spans 19 amino acids. The germline V gene encodes CDR1 LGHDT and CDR2 YNNKEL (reference sequence). In DNA form, the CDR3 reads TGTGCCAGCTGTTTAGTAGGGGGCGCAGGGACGGGGTCCTACAATGAGCAGTTCTTC. Protein: CASCLVGGAGTGSYNEQFF.

There are a few counts of this clonotype. The chain combines TRBV29-1 with TRBJ1-5; maybe TRBD1 (5 bases). The ends were cut back, 7 bases at V and 1 base at J, with 11 bases in the middle. The CDR3 has 13 amino acids. The germline gives CDR1 SQVTM, CDR2 ANQGSEA. CDR3 coding DNA: TGCAGCGCATGCCAGGGAAGCAATCAGCCCCAGCATTTT. It encodes CSACQGSNQPQHF.

This clonotype occurred a few times. The rearrangement joins TRBV6-4 to TRBJ2-1; 7 bases match TRBD2. Trimming took 4 bases from V and 7 from J; bases not matched to a gene: 10. Germline V gene data show CDR1 as MRHNA and CDR2 as SNTAGT. This CDR3 has 15 residues. The DNA for the CDR3 is TGTGCCAGCAGTGTGTCTAGCGGCGGTCAAAATGAGCAGTTCTTC. As protein: CASSVSSGGQNEQFF.

This clonotype was observed at least ten times. The rearrangement uses TRBV29-1 and TRBJ2-3; 7 nucleotides match TRBD2. The junction had 6 bases not matched to a gene; V was cut back by 5 bases and J by 4 bases. The CDR3 is 13 residues long. Germline loops: CDR1 SQVTM, CDR2 ANQGSEA. The CDR3 sequence: CSVQTGGSDTQYF. CDR3 in DNA: TGCAGCGTTCAAACGGGAGGTTCAGATACGCAGTATTTT.

This clonotype was seen ten or more times. The chain combines TRBV12-3 or TRBV12-4 with TRBJ2-2, with 8 bases fitting TRBD1. The V segment lost 7 bases and the J segment 5 bases; nucleotides outside the gene matches: 9. This CDR3 region has 15 residues. The CDR3 bases are TGTGCCAGCACCTTATCCAGGGGGCAAACCGGGGAGCTGTTTTTT. Its translation: CASTLSRGQTGELFF.

This clonotype showed up just a few times. The chain has TRBV12-3 or TRBV12-4 and TRBJ1-2, with a weak D call TRBD1 (6 bases). V lost 5 bases, J lost 11 bases, and 12 bases lay in between. The CDR3 is made up of 11 amino acids. CDR3: CASSREQGYTF. The CDR3, as DNA: TGTGCCAGCAGTCGAGAACAGGGATACACCTTC.

This clonotype appeared many times. This chain links TRBV18 with TRBJ2-1; possibly TRBD2 for D (6 bases). V lost 5 bases, J lost 10 bases, and 12 bases lay in between. This CDR3 region has 12 residues. The germline V gene encodes CDR1 KGHSH and CDR2 LQKENI. The DNA of the CDR3 is TGTGCCAGCTCAAACTCGGGGGAAGAGCAGTTCTTC. Protein product: CASSNSGEEQFF.

This clonotype was seen only once. One base away lies a much larger clone, so this may be a sequencing read error. The chain recombines TRBV5-1 with TRBJ2-5; 8 nucleotides align to TRBD1. Germline CDR1 is SGHRS and CDR2 is YFSETQ. CDR3 length equals 17 residues. V shed 1 base and J 10 bases; nucleotides not matched to a gene: 18. The CDR3 region has the DNA TGCGCCAGCAGCTTGTTTTCGCAGGGGGCCGGCATAGCGAGCCAGTACTTC. It specifies CASSLFSQGAGIASQYF.

This clonotype was counted at least ten times. The chain has TRBV28 and TRBJ2-5, with D uncertain. The V and J ends lost 6 bases and 2 bases respectively, with 16 bases between them. Per the germline V gene, CDR1 is MDHEN and CDR2 is SYDVKM. CDR3 size: 15 residues. The CDR3 sequence is CASRPRRPTQETQYF. The CDR3, as DNA: TGTGCCAGCAGACCCAGGCGACCTACACAAGAGACCCAGTACTTC.

The rearrangement links TRBV20-1 to TRBJ2-3; 10 bases map to TRBD1. The CDR3 runs 18 residues. Germline CDR1 reads DFQATT; CDR2 reads SNEGSKA (reference sequence). With V trimmed by 6 bases and J by 3 bases, 18 bases remained unmatched. In DNA form, the CDR3 reads TGCAGTGCCCCCAAAGCGCGGACAGGGGGTTTTAGTACAGATACGCAGTATTTT. It translates to CSAPKARTGGFSTDTQYF.

This clonotype was seen ten or more times. CDR3 sequence reads: CASSQDAYGYTF. The CDR3 region has the DNA TGTGCCAGCAGCCAAGACGCCTATGGCTACACCTTC. The chain couples TRBV4-2 to TRBJ1-2, with D unclear. Trimming stripped 0 bases from V and 4 bases from J, with 3 bases between. The germline CDR1 and CDR2 sequences are LGHNA and YNFKEQ. The CDR3 has 12 amino acids.

This clonotype was picked up many times. The chain recombines TRBV6-1 with TRBJ1-1; 9 bases align to TRBD1. V shed 11 bases and J 5 bases; nucleotides not matched to a gene: 9. Per germline, CDR1 MNHNS and CDR2 SASEGT. The CDR3 is made up of 13 amino acids. CDR3 sequence reads: CAEHYRGRTEAFF. The CDR3 bases are TGTGCCGAACACTACAGGGGGCGGACTGAAGCTTTCTTT.

This clonotype was counted ten times or more. The V call is TRBV29-1, the J call TRBJ1-2; no clear D gene. CDR1 and CDR2 (germline): SQVTM, ANQGSEA. The CDR3 length is 13 residues. Between the trimmed V and J ends, which lost 8 bases and 8 bases, there was a span of 21 bases. The CDR3 reads CSSQSGPKGGYTF. CDR3 nucleotides: TGCAGCTCCCAGTCCGGCCCCAAGGGCGGCTACACCTTC.

This clonotype occurred a few times. V gene TRBV20-1 combines with J gene TRBJ2-3, with 14 bases that match TRBD2. The junction had 7 bases not matched to a gene; V was cut back by 3 bases and J by 2 bases. Germline-derived CDR1 and CDR2 are DFQATT and SNEGSKA (reference sequence). CDR3 length equals 17 residues. The CDR3 bases are TGCAGTGCTAGTCCGACTAGCGGGAGGGTAGCCACAGATACGCAGTATTTT. It specifies CSASPTSGRVATDTQYF.

This clonotype was seen ten or more times. The V gene is TRBV20-1, the J gene TRBJ1-2; 9 nucleotides agree with TRBD1. The CDR3 contains 16 residues. Germline trimming cut 5 bases from V and 1 base from J; bases unmatched to any gene: 11. Germline loops: CDR1 DFQATT, CDR2 SNEGSKA (reference sequence). The CDR3 nucleotides are TGCAGTGCTTTTACTAACCGGGACAGGGATAACTATGGCTACACCTTC. Translating gives CSAFTNRDRDNYGYTF.

In its sample, this clonotype was seen a few times. V and J are TRBV25-1 and TRBJ2-2, with 10 bases fitting TRBD2. This CDR3 has 15 amino acids. Germline V lookup: CDR1 MGHDK, CDR2 SYGVNS. The trim removed 4 bases at V and 5 bases at J, leaving 4 bases unmatched. The CDR3 protein is CASSGSSGSTGELFF. For the CDR3, the DNA is TGTGCCAGCAGTGGGTCTAGCGGGAGTACCGGGGAGCTGTTTTTT.

This clonotype was counted at least ten times. The chain joins TRBV7-6 to TRBJ2-2; D not resolved. V was shortened by 2 bases and J by 4 bases, with 17 bases between the two germline ends. CDR3 length equals 17 residues. The germline CDR1 and CDR2 sequences are SGHVS and FNYEAQ. CDR3 DNA sequence: TGTGCCAGCAGCTTAAGTAATTTTCCCAGTAGCACCGGGGAGCTGTTTTTT. This gives the protein CASSLSNFPSSTGELFF.

This clonotype appeared many times. The V gene is TRBV3-1, the J gene TRBJ1-1; TRBD1 matches at 7 bases. Germline trimming cut 1 base from V and 1 base from J; bases unmatched to any gene: 6. The CDR3 loop spans 16 amino acids. Germline V gene lookup returns CDR1 LGHDT and CDR2 YNNKEL (reference sequence). DNA of the CDR3: TGTGCCAGCAGCCAAGCCGGGGGGACAGCGAACACTGAAGCTTTCTTT. Amino acids: CASSQAGGTANTEAFF.

This clonotype was observed at least ten times. The chain combines TRBV12-3 or TRBV12-4 with TRBJ1-5; D perhaps matches TRBD1 (5 bases). Deletions cut 7 bases from V and 5 bases from J, with 12 bases between. The CDR3 has 13 residues. The CDR3 region has the DNA TGTGCCAGCAACTCCGACAGCTATCAGCCCCAGCATTTT. Protein: CASNSDSYQPQHF.